These 29 T cell receptor beta chains were all obtained from the same sample, sequenced in a study of blood T cell repertoires in COVID-19 (dated by TCRdb to about 2020). Receptor libraries were prepared by the immunoSEQ multiplex PCR assay. TCRdb obtained this table from immuneACCESS and retained in-frame rearrangements with V and J assigned. These tables miss some clones; where compared with another copy, unresolved V genes account for less than half of the shortfall, and the remainder is unexplained. This sample is represented by around 86,000 clones; around 87% of them were singletons. The leading ten clones occupy 4.9% of the sample. Sequenced material: peripheral blood. The origin of the receptors is a woman aged 80 or over with acute or convalescent COVID-19.

This chain connects TRBV20-1 to TRBJ1-1; D is undetermined. V lost 7 bases and J lost 6, with 12 bases in between. The CDR3 has 11 residues. Germline loops: CDR1 DFQATT, CDR2 SNEGSKA (reference sequence). The chain's CDR3 is CSVVVRPEAFF. In DNA form, the CDR3 reads TGCAGTGTTGTAGTCCGTCCTGAAGCTTTCTTT.

The CDR3 nucleotides are TGTGCCAGCAGAGCGGTGTCCGGGACAGGGAGCTCCTACGAGCAGTACTTC. This gives the protein CASRAVSGTGSSYEQYF. The chain recombines TRBV2 with TRBJ2-7; 9 bases line up with TRBD1. The CDR3 has 17 residues. Germline trimming cut 6 bases from V and 0 bases from J; bases unmatched to any gene: 12. Germline V lookup: CDR1 SNHLY, CDR2 FYNNEI.

V is TRBV9 and J is TRBJ1-4; a possible D gene is TRBD1 (6 bases). The CDR3 contains 14 residues. Germline CDR1 SGDLS, CDR2 YYNGEE. V was clipped by 6 bases and J by 5 bases, with 14 bases between them. The CDR3: CASTPGDWNEKLFF. For the CDR3, the DNA is TGTGCCAGCACCCCAGGGGATTGGAATGAAAAACTGTTTTTT.

This chain links TRBV18 with TRBJ1-6, with TRBD1 as a possible D gene (6 bases). This CDR3 is 15 amino acids long. The ends were cut back, 3 bases at V and 11 bases at J, with 17 bases in the middle. CDR1 is KGHSH, CDR2 LQKENI, per germline. Here the CDR3 reads CASSPKGDLGTPLHF. In DNA, the CDR3 is TGTGCCAGCTCACCGAAGGGGGACCTAGGTACACCCCTCCACTTT.

The rearrangement joins TRBV6-6 to TRBJ1-1; no clear D. There are 13 residues in the CDR3. V was trimmed by 5 bases and J by 5 bases, leaving 12 bases between them. Germline assignment: CDR1 MNHNY and CDR2 SVGAGI (reference sequence). The DNA of the CDR3 is TGTGCCAGCAGTCCTCTTCGCGGGACTGAAGCTTTCTTT. It codes for CASSPLRGTEAFF.

The V and J genes are TRBV11-2 and TRBJ2-7; TRBD1 agrees at 9 bases. CDR1 is SGHAT, CDR2 FQNNGV, per germline. This CDR3 comprises 15 residues. V shed 5 bases, J shed 1 base, and the junction held 6 bases outside the gene matches. For the CDR3, the DNA is TGTGCCAGCAGCAACGGACAGGGGCCTTCCTACGAGCAGTACTTC. Translating gives CASSNGQGPSYEQYF.

The gene calls are TRBV19 and TRBJ2-5, with 8 bases fitting TRBD2. Germline V lookup: CDR1 LNHDA, CDR2 SQIVND (reference sequence). V gave up 4 bases and J gave up 4 bases; unmatched junction bases: 11. This CDR3 contains 16 residues. This chain's CDR3 is CASSNPSGGGRETQYF. CDR3 DNA: TGTGCCAGTAGTAATCCCAGCGGGGGAGGGAGAGAGACCCAGTACTTC.

CDR3 protein: CASSITESSGNTIYF. The CDR3 nucleotides read TGTGCCAGTAGTATAACAGAATCCTCTGGAAACACCATATATTTT. This sequence joins TRBV19 and TRBJ1-3; no clear D gene. The CDR3 has 15 amino acids. With 2 bases removed from V and 0 bases from J, the gap between germline ends came to 8 bases. CDR1 LNHDA and CDR2 SQIVND come from the germline V gene (reference sequence).

The chain carries TRBV3-1 (or the pseudogene TRBV3-2) and TRBJ1-1; D remains ambiguous. Trimming removed 2 bases from V and 3 bases from J, with 7 bases in between. CDR1 and CDR2 (germline): LGHDT, YNNKEL (reference sequence). The CDR3 length is 13 residues. CDR3 protein: CASSQTDDTEAFF. In nucleotides, the CDR3 is TGTGCCAGCAGCCAAACAGACGACACTGAAGCTTTCTTT.

The chain carries TRBV24-1 and TRBJ2-4, with TRBD2 identical over 7 bases. CDR1 is KGHDR, CDR2 SFDVKD, per germline. The CDR3 covers 22 residues. The junction had 29 bases not matched to a gene; V was cut back by 9 bases and J by 1 base. The chain's CDR3 is CATPTPGKDKRDGSGAKNIQYF. The CDR3 nucleotides are TGTGCCACCCCAACCCCGGGGAAAGATAAGCGGGATGGGTCTGGCGCCAAAAACATTCAGTACTTC.

The chain recombines TRBV5-4 with TRBJ1-2, with TRBD1 as a possible D gene (5 bases). Germline V gives CDR1 SGHNT, CDR2 YYREEE (reference sequence). Between the trimmed V and J ends, which lost 0 bases and 7 bases, there was a span of 16 bases. This CDR3 has 15 residues. Here the CDR3 DNA reads TGTGCCAGCAGCTTGGCGGGGGATAATGGGTCTGGCTACACCTTC. Encoded protein: CASSLAGDNGSGYTF.

J is TRBJ2-5 and V is TRBV6-2 or TRBV6-3, with a tentative D call TRBD1 (6 bases). Trimming removed 4 bases from V and 5 bases from J, with 17 bases in between. Germline V gene lookup returns CDR1 MNHEY and CDR2 SVGEGT. There are 15 residues in the CDR3. CDR3 DNA sequence: TGTGCCAGCAGTTTTCGCACAGTAACAGGGGAGACCCAGTACTTC. Translated, it gives CASSFRTVTGETQYF.

The chain uses TRBV10-3 and TRBJ1-2; D is ambiguous. Germline CDR1 ENHRY, CDR2 SYGVKD. The CDR3 extends over 13 amino acids. The V end was cut by 6 bases, the J end by 7 bases, with 15 bases between. This chain's CDR3 is CAIRSTAGGGYTF. Here the CDR3 DNA reads TGTGCCATCAGATCGACTGCAGGAGGTGGCTACACCTTC.

J is TRBJ2-7 and V is TRBV12-3 or TRBV12-4, with unresolved D. The CDR3 is made up of 13 amino acids. Trimming stripped 2 bases from V and 5 bases from J, with 10 bases between. CDR3 residues: CASSLYPGHEQYF. The CDR3 DNA sequence: TGTGCCAGCAGTTTATACCCTGGGCACGAGCAGTACTTC.

The chain uses TRBV7-8 and TRBJ1-1, with 9 bases fitting TRBD1. The CDR3 has 15 amino acids. Germline CDR1 is SGHVS and CDR2 is FQNEAQ. V was clipped by 5 bases and J by 5 bases; unmatched bases: 9. CDR3 protein: CASSLTGQGWTEAFF. The CDR3, as DNA: TGTGCCAGCAGCCTAACGGGACAGGGATGGACTGAAGCTTTCTTT.

The rearrangement joins TRBV9 to TRBJ1-1; D gene unclear. CDR1 is SGDLS and CDR2 is YYNGEE in the germline V gene. Trimming shortened V by 0 bases and J by 8 bases, and 8 bases separated the two germline ends. This CDR3 comprises 12 residues. Here the CDR3 DNA reads TGTGCCAGCAGCGTAGGGGGAGGGGAAGCTTTCTTT. Its protein product is CASSVGGGEAFF.

The chain uses TRBV7-8 and TRBJ2-5; TRBD1 might be the D (6 bases). Looked up from germline, CDR1 is SGHVS and CDR2 is FQNEAQ. Trimming removed 4 bases at V and 4 bases at J, with 19 bases between. The CDR3 totals 16 residues. CDR3 amino acids: CASSWGGREGGETQYF. The CDR3 DNA sequence: TGTGCCAGCAGCTGGGGTGGGAGAGAAGGGGGAGAGACCCAGTACTTC. The whole variable domain, filled in from reference TRBV7-8 and TRBJ2-5, reads GAGVSQSPRYKVAKRGQDVALRCDPISGHVSLFWYQQALGQGPEFLTYFQNEAQLDKSGLPSDRFFAERPEGSVSTLKIQRTQQEDSAVYLCASSWGGREGGETQYFGPGTRLLVL.

The chain employs TRBV1 and TRBJ1-5; the table's D call, TRBD1, was not checked against the DNA. TRBV1 is described as a pseudogene. The length of the CDR3 is 14 residues. The CDR3 sequence: CTSSHLQGRQPQHF. CDR3 coding DNA: TGCACCAGCAGCCACTTACAGGGGAGGCAGCCCCAGCATTTT.

V usage is TRBV6-5 and J usage is TRBJ2-5; 7 nucleotides line up with TRBD1. Germline CDR1 and CDR2: MNHEY and SVGAGI. Trimming at V came to 6 bases and at J to 4 bases, leaving 8 bases not matched to a gene. This CDR3 region has 14 residues. The CDR3 loop is CASSWDSFGETQYF. In DNA form, the CDR3 reads TGTGCCAGCAGCTGGGACAGTTTTGGAGAGACCCAGTACTTC.

V is TRBV10-3 and J is TRBJ1-1; the D gene is possibly TRBD1 (5 bases). Germline-derived CDR1 and CDR2 are ENHRY and SYGVKD. The V and J ends lost 0 bases and 4 bases respectively, with 6 bases between them. The CDR3 is 13 amino acids. In DNA, the CDR3 is TGTGCCATCAGTGAGTCCAGGGCCACTGAAGCTTTCTTT. This codes for CAISESRATEAFF.

The V call is TRBV28, the J call TRBJ1-5; TRBD1 agrees at 7 bases. The CDR3 consists of 15 residues. Germline CDR1 and CDR2: MDHEN and SYDVKM. V lost 4 bases to trimming and J lost 4 bases; unmatched junction nucleotides: 7. CDR3 region: CASSSLGQPNQPQHF. Written as DNA, the CDR3 is TGTGCCAGCAGTTCACTGGGACAGCCTAATCAGCCCCAGCATTTT.

This chain joins TRBV19 and TRBJ2-1; 10 nucleotides agree with TRBD1. The CDR3 has 15 amino acids. V lost 5 bases to trimming and J lost 7 bases; unmatched junction nucleotides: 8. CDR1 and CDR2 (germline): LNHDA, SQIVND (reference sequence). The CDR3 is CASSQDRGMRNEQFF. The CDR3 DNA follows: TGTGCCAGTAGTCAGGACAGGGGGATGAGGAATGAGCAGTTCTTC.

The gene calls are TRBV5-4 and TRBJ2-7; a weak D match, TRBD1 (5 bases). Looked up from germline, CDR1 is SGHNT and CDR2 is YYREEE (reference sequence). The CDR3 spans 15 residues. Trimming left V 0 bases short and J 5 bases short, with 15 bases between. The CDR3 here is CASSLDLARAHEQYF. Here the CDR3 DNA reads TGTGCCAGCAGCTTGGACTTGGCCAGGGCCCACGAGCAGTACTTC.

The chain couples TRBV5-1 to TRBJ1-4; D is uncertain. V dropped 0 bases and J dropped 0 bases, with 6 bases sitting between them. This CDR3 spans 15 amino acids. The germline gives CDR1 SGHRS, CDR2 YFSETQ. The CDR3 spells CASSLDRPTNEKLFF. The DNA for the CDR3 is TGCGCCAGCAGCTTGGACAGACCAACTAATGAAAAACTGTTTTTT. Full variable domain (outside the CDR3, taken from reference TRBV5-1 and TRBJ1-4): KAGVTQTPRYLIKTRGQQVTLSCSPISGHRSVSWYQQTPGQGLQFLFEYFSETQRNKGNFPGRFSGRQFSNSRSEMNVSTLELGDSALYLCASSLDRPTNEKLFFGSGTQLSVL.

This chain connects TRBV6-5 to TRBJ2-1; TRBD1 agrees at 9 bases. Germline V gene lookup returns CDR1 MNHEY and CDR2 SVGAGI. V shed 5 bases, J shed 6 bases, and the junction held 2 bases outside the gene matches. This CDR3 has 13 amino acids. CDR3 sequence reads: CASSPDRGNEQFF. DNA for the CDR3: TGTGCCAGCAGTCCGGACAGGGGCAATGAGCAGTTCTTC.

The rearrangement uses TRBV7-2 and TRBJ1-2, with a possible D match to TRBD1 (6 bases). Trimming took off 1 base at V and 4 bases at J, with 7 bases between the two ends. Germline loops: CDR1 SGHTA, CDR2 FQGNSA. The CDR3 length is 13 residues. The CDR3 coding sequence is TGTGCCAGCAGCTTAGGGACAGCCTATGGCTACACCTTC. Translated: CASSLGTAYGYTF. The full variable domain, completed using reference TRBV7-2 and TRBJ1-2, is GAGVSQSPSNKVTEKGKDVELRCDPISGHTALYWYRQSLGQGLEFLIYFQGNSAPDKSGLPSDRFSAERTGGSVSTLTIQRTQQEDSAVYLCASSLGTAYGYTFGSGTRLTVV.

The chain links TRBV30 to TRBJ1-4; 8 nucleotides align to TRBD1. CDR3 length: 14 amino acids. V gave up 6 bases and J gave up 7 bases; unmatched junction bases: 10. Germline V lookup: CDR1 GTSNPN, CDR2 SVGIG (reference sequence). The CDR3 DNA follows: TGTGCCTGCACACAGGGGGGGATTGGTGAAAAACTGTTTTTT. This gives the protein CACTQGGIGEKLFF.

J is TRBJ1-4 and V is TRBV7-2; D is possibly TRBD1 (6 bases). Germline CDR1 SGHTA, CDR2 FQGNSA. The CDR3 contains 16 residues. The V end lost 1 base, the J end lost 8 bases, and 17 bases lay between the germline ends. In DNA form, the CDR3 reads TGTGCCAGCAGCTTAGATTTCGCGGGGGCGAGGGAAAAACTGTTTTTT. Translating gives CASSLDFAGAREKLFF.

The J gene is TRBJ2-7, the V gene TRBV11-2; TRBD1 aligns across 7 bases. Germline loops: CDR1 SGHAT, CDR2 FQNNGV. The CDR3 runs 15 residues. V lost 4 bases to trimming and J lost 3 bases; unmatched junction nucleotides: 9. The chain's CDR3 is CASSSQGDHLYEQYF. CDR3 nucleotides: TGTGCCAGCAGCTCCCAGGGGGACCACCTCTACGAGCAGTACTTC.